This TCR beta chain was identified during a study of CD8 T cells in ankylosing spondylitis. Study-level points and caveats: Disease-linked clones reportedly concentrated significantly in matched ankylosing spondylitis synovial fluid.

This clonotype appeared once. The antigen is undetermined. Germline V CDR1 and CDR2: SGHRS, YFSETQ. The CDR3 loop spans 13 amino acids. The V gene lost 4 bases and the J gene lost 0 bases, with 8 bases spanning the gap. One entry per CDR3 protein, called by TCRdb with MiXCR from the 5' RACE reads. The sample consists of under 250,000 distinct CDR3 sequences, roughly 32% of them appearing once. The sequence came from a male donor with ankylosing spondylitis or in good health (not recorded which). The V call is TRBV5-1, the J call TRBJ2-7; D is uncertain. The sequencing sample was made of blood, either unsorted or a sorted T cell fraction (not recorded which). The CDR3 coding sequence is TGCGCCAGCAGCCCCCAGAGCTCCTACGAGCAGTACTTC. Translating it yields CASSPQSSYEQYF.